What follows is one T cell receptor (beta chain) and its context. Antigen: not known. This record belongs to a study of CD8+ T cells in alopecia areata. Looking at the study overall: Patients in the study were on tofacitinib for 6 to 18 months, then off it for 6 months.

Study conclusions and caveats: TCRs were shared less clearly across patients than in mice, possibly for HLA-related reasons.

In each case, RNA was isolated and then reverse transcribed into cDNA as the sequencing template. Some clones are missing from TCRdb's copy, which holds only in-frame ones; the method was immunoSEQ multiplex PCR. The sample lists 150,000 or so clones, about 72% occurring once. With 1 base removed from V and 1 base from J, the gap between germline ends came to 4 bases. Germline lookup yields CDR1 MGHDK and CDR2 SYGVNS. This CDR3 comprises 13 residues. The receptor's source is a human donor with alopecia areata. This material consisted of CD8+ T cells sorted from blood, taken at week 0. This rearrangement joins TRBV25-1 to TRBJ1-1; D remains unclear. The CDR3 is CASSEWENTEAFF. In DNA, the CDR3 is TGTGCCAGCAGTGAATGGGAGAACACTGAAGCTTTCTTT.